The clone carrying this T cell receptor beta chain was counted a few times. Its cognate antigen is unknown. This record comes from a study of cytotoxic CD8 clonotypes in ibrutinib-treated CLL. As for the study in general: Among patients, approximately 25 responded partially and 2 completely; 14 then stayed remitted and some 12 progressed after median roughly 73 months. Study-wide findings and caveats: An increase in clonality occurred at ibrutinib response, followed by a return toward baseline at progression. Sustained-remission and progressing patients had different sampling times. Baseline clonality was higher than in age-matched healthy donors and moved in step with circulating CD8+ T-cell counts.

The method was immunoSEQ multiplex PCR; TCRdb's version includes in-frame clones alone and lacks a portion of them. The sample records about 200,000 clones, just under 80% being singletons. The CDR3 covers 14 residues. Per the germline V gene, CDR1 is WNHNN and CDR2 is SYGVQD (reference sequence). Trimming shortened V by 3 bases and J by 4 bases, and 13 bases separated the two germline ends. V and J are TRBV10-1 and TRBJ2-7; the D is unclear. The receptor was isolated from a human donor with chronic lymphocytic leukemia. The sequencing here drew on PBMCs, taken after 12 months of ibrutinib treatment. CDR3 in DNA: TGCGCCAGCAGTGATCTTCTGGGGAAATACGAGCAGTACTTC. As protein: CASSDLLGKYEQYF.